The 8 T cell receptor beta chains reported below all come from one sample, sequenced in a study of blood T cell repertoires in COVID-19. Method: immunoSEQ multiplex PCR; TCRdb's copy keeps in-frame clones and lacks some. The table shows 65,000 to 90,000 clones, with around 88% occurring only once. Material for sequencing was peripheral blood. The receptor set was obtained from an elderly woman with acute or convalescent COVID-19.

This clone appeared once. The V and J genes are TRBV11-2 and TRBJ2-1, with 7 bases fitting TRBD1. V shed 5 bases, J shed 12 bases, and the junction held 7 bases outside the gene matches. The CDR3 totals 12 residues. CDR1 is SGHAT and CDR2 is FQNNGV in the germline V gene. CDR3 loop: CASSQTGLRQFF. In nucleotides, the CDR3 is TGTGCCAGCAGCCAGACAGGGCTAAGGCAGTTCTTC.

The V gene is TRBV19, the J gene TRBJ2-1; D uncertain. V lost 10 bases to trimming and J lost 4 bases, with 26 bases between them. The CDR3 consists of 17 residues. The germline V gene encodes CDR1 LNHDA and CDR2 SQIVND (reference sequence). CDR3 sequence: CATTPGIETLFYNEQFF. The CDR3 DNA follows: TGTGCCACGACCCCAGGCATTGAGACACTCTTTTACAATGAGCAGTTCTTC. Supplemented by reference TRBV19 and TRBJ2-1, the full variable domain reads DGGITQSPKYLFRKEGQNVTLSCEQNLNHDAMYWYRQDPGQGLRLIYYSQIVNDFQKGDIAEGYSVSREKKESFPLTVTSAQKNPTAFYLCATTPGIETLFYNEQFFGPGTRLTVL.

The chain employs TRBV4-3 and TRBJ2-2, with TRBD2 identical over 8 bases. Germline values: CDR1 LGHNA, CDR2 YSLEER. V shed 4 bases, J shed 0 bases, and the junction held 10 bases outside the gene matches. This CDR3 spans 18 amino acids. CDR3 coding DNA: TGCGCCAGCAGCCTGGGACTAGTCGGAGGCGCGAACACCGGGGAGCTGTTTTTT. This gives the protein CASSLGLVGGANTGELFF.

CDR3: CASSPSGTGVWDYGYTF. Written as DNA, the CDR3 is TGTGCCAGCAGCCCTTCCGGAACAGGGGTTTGGGACTATGGCTACACCTTC. The chain uses TRBV13 and TRBJ1-2, with 7 bases aligning to TRBD1. V shed 5 bases and J 3 bases; nucleotides not matched to a gene: 15. The germline gives CDR1 PRHDT, CDR2 FYEKMQ (reference sequence). CDR3 size: 17 residues.

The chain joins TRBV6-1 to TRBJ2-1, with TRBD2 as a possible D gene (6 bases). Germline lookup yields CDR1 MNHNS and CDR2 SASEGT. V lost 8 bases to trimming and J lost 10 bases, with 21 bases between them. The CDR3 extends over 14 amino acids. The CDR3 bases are TGTGCCAGCGGACCGGGACTCCAAACTGCCGAGCAGTTCTTC. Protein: CASGPGLQTAEQFF.

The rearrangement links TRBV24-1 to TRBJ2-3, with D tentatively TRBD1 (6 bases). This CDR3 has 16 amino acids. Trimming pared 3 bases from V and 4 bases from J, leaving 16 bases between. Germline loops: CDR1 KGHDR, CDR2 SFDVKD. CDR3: CATSDPEGEGADTQYF. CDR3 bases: TGTGCCACCAGTGATCCAGAGGGGGAAGGCGCAGATACGCAGTATTTT.

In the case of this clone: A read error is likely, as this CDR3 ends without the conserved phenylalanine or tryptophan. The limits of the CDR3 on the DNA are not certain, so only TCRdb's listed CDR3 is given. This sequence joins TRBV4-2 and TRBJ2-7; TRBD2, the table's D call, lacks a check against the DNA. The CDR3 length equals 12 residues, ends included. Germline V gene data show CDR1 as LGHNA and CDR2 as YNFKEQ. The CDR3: CASSPRLGDSVI.

The CDR3 spells CASSGTGGSYEQYF. CDR3 nucleotides: TGCGCCAGCAGCGGAACAGGGGGCAGCTACGAGCAGTACTTC. The chain carries TRBV5-1 and TRBJ2-7, with 9 bases aligning to TRBD1. Germline values: CDR1 SGHRS, CDR2 YFSETQ. This CDR3 is built from 14 residues. Trimming at V came to 4 bases and at J to 3 bases, leaving 5 bases not matched to a gene. The full variable domain, rest sourced from reference TRBV5-1 and TRBJ2-7, is KAGVTQTPRYLIKTRGQQVTLSCSPISGHRSVSWYQQTPGQGLQFLFEYFSETQRNKGNFPGRFSGRQFSNSRSEMNVSTLELGDSALYLCASSGTGGSYEQYFGPGTRLTVT.